These T cell receptor beta chains were read from a single sample in a study of vaccination and CD4 T cells after COVID-19. These receptors are not linked to any known antigen. One entry per CDR3 protein results from TCRdb running MiXCR on the PCR reads. The table shows nearly 20,000 distinct CDR3 sequences, with more than 70% occurring only once. Source: CD4+ T cells from blood, cultured in vitro, taken after SARS-CoV-2 vaccination. These receptors all stem from a human donor who received a COVID-19 vaccine. CDR3s include the opening cysteine and the closing phenylalanine or tryptophan. The D gene is left open where the match is weak. Clone size appears in some rows only: once, few, many, or a class for an expanded clone.

>.|.|TRBJ1-3|TRBV12-3/TRBV12-4
CASSVESGNTIYF
TGTGCCAGCAGTGTAGAGTCTGGAAACACCATATATTTT
>.|.|TRBJ1-3|TRBV20-1
CSALRRGGGSGNTIYF
TGCAGTGCCCTCCGCCGTGGAGGCGGCTCTGGAAACACCATATATTTT
>.|.|TRBJ2-5|TRBV24-1
CATSDPVHGGRGETQYF
TGTGCCACCAGTGATCCTGTTCACGGGGGGCGCGGGGAGACCCAGTACTTC
>.|.|TRBJ2-3|TRBV2
CASIRTVNTDTQYF
TGTGCCAGCATAAGGACAGTAAACACAGATACGCAGTATTTT
>TRBD2|.|TRBJ2-5|TRBV20-1
CSASGLAGATGETQYF
TGCAGTGCGAGTGGACTAGCGGGGGCCACGGGGGAGACCCAGTACTTC
>TRBD1|.|TRBJ2-7|TRBV12-3/TRBV12-4
CASSWDRWSYEQYF
TGTGCCAGCAGTTGGGACAGGTGGTCCTACGAGCAGTACTTC
>.|.|TRBJ2-7|TRBV10-1
CASSRRQPPYEQYF
TGCGCCAGCAGCAGAAGACAGCCCCCCTACGAGCAGTACTTC
>TRBD1|.|TRBJ2-5|TRBV7-9
CASSTRNRGYYETQYF
TGTGCCAGCAGCACCCGAAACAGGGGTTATTACGAGACCCAGTACTTC
>TRBD2|.|TRBJ2-4|TRBV2
CASRPLAGDQNIQYF
TGTGCCAGCAGGCCACTAGCGGGGGACCAAAACATTCAGTACTTC
>TRBD1|once|TRBJ1-6|TRBV30
CAWSVTGGENSPLHF
TGTGCCTGGAGTGTAACAGGGGGCGAAAATTCACCCCTCCACTTT
>.|.|TRBJ1-1|TRBV2
CASSESKSGSNTEAFF
TGTGCCAGCAGTGAATCCAAGTCGGGCTCCAACACTGAAGCTTTCTTT
>TRBD1|.|TRBJ2-7|TRBV27
CASSSITLQGTSYEQYF
TGTGCCAGCAGTTCTATCACCCTACAGGGGACCTCCTACGAGCAGTACTTC
>.|.|TRBJ1-2|TRBV24-1
CATSDFGDYGYTF
TGTGCCACCAGTGATTTCGGAGACTATGGCTACACCTTC
>.|.|TRBJ1-5|TRBV6-1
CASRGEQANQPQHF
TGTGCCAGCAGAGGGGAGCAGGCGAATCAGCCCCAGCATTTT
>.|.|TRBJ1-3|TRBV15
CATSRGSGGGSGNTIYF
TGTGCCACCAGCAGAGGCTCTGGAGGGGGCTCTGGAAACACCATATATTTT
>.|.|TRBJ2-3|TRBV6-5
CASSYRGEGLGTDTQYF
TGTGCCAGCAGTTACAGGGGAGAGGGGCTTGGCACAGATACGCAGTATTTT
>.|.|TRBJ2-1|TRBV21-1
CASSKGAGDIFYNEQFF
TGTGCCAGCAGCAAAGGGGCTGGGGACATCTTCTACAATGAGCAGTTCTTC
>.|.|TRBJ2-5|TRBV15
CATSRVRVDQYF
TGTGCCACCAGCAGAGTCAGGGTAGACCAGTACTTC
>TRBD1|.|TRBJ1-4|TRBV7-9
CASRFSRDRVDEKLFF
TGTGCCAGCAGGTTCTCCCGGGACAGGGTGGATGAAAAACTGTTTTTT
>.|.|TRBJ1-6|TRBV10-2
CASSEEAGLNSPLHF
TGCGCCAGCAGTGAGGAGGCAGGGCTTAATTCACCCCTCCACTTT
>.|.|TRBJ2-5|TRBV7-6
CASSRFQGQETQYF
TGTGCCAGCAGCCGTTTTCAGGGACAAGAGACCCAGTACTTC
>.|.|TRBJ1-2|TRBV24-1
CATRGDRADGYTF
TGTGCCACCCGCGGAGATAGGGCCGATGGCTACACCTTC
>TRBD2|.|TRBJ2-3|TRBV2
CASSALTSGGTDTQYF
TGTGCCAGCAGCGCACTGACTAGCGGGGGGACAGATACGCAGTATTTT
>TRBD1|.|TRBJ1-5|TRBV6-5
CASSSRGTGVSNQPQHF
TGTGCCAGCAGTTCCCGGGGGACAGGCGTTAGCAATCAGCCCCAGCATTTT
>.|.|TRBJ1-1|TRBV6-1
CASSMGRTEAFF
TGTGCCAGCAGCATGGGACGCACTGAAGCTTTCTTT
>.|.|TRBJ2-3|TRBV20-1
CSARESDTQYF
TGCAGTGCTAGAGAATCAGATACGCAGTATTTT
>.|few|TRBJ2-3|TRBV7-2
CASSLRGEDTQYF
TGTGCCAGCAGCTTAAGGGGGGAAGATACGCAGTATTTT
>TRBD2|.|TRBJ2-5|TRBV30
CALGLAGVKETQYF
TGTGCCTTGGGACTAGCGGGGGTAAAAGAGACCCAGTACTTC
>.|.|TRBJ1-1|TRBV7-9
CASRRNGANTEAFF
TGTGCCAGCAGGCGTAACGGGGCGAACACTGAAGCTTTCTTT
>.|once|TRBJ1-6|TRBV7-6
CASSGPNSPLHF
TGTGCCAGCTCCGGGCCTAATTCACCCCTCCACTTT
>TRBD1|.|TRBJ1-2|TRBV12-3/TRBV12-4
CASSLAGQPLTTF
TGTGCCAGCAGTTTAGCGGGACAGCCTTTAACCACCTTC
>.|.|TRBJ2-6|TRBV11-3
CASSLRLMGANVLTF
TGTGCCAGCAGCTTACGGTTAATGGGGGCCAACGTCCTGACTTTC
>TRBD1|.|TRBJ1-3|TRBV6-5
CASSYYPVVTGNTGNTIYF
TGTGCCAGCAGTTACTACCCTGTTGTGACAGGGAATACCGGAAACACCATATATTTT
>.|once|TRBJ2-5|TRBV7-2
CASSDRTSETQYF
TGTGCCAGCAGCGATCGAACGTCGGAGACCCAGTACTTC
>TRBD1|.|TRBJ2-5|TRBV19
CASSIRTGRQETQYF
TGTGCCAGTAGTATTAGGACAGGCCGACAAGAGACCCAGTACTTC
>TRBD1|once|TRBJ1-6|TRBV19
CASSPRDRDNSPLHF
TGTGCCAGTAGCCCTCGGGACAGAGATAATTCACCCCTCCACTTT
>TRBD1|.|TRBJ1-1|TRBV7-9
CASSEQGGAGRDEAFF
TGTGCCAGCAGCGAACAAGGGGGCGCAGGCCGGGATGAAGCTTTCTTT
>.|.|TRBJ1-3|TRBV2
CASSATNSGNTIYF
TGTGCCAGCAGCGCGACAAATTCTGGAAACACCATATATTTT
>TRBD2|.|TRBJ2-3|TRBV6-4
CASSRLAGADTQYF
TGTGCCAGCAGCAGACTAGCGGGGGCAGATACGCAGTATTTT
>TRBD1|few|TRBJ1-3|TRBV19
CASSSPGQPSGNTIYF
TGTGCCAGTAGTTCACCGGGACAGCCCTCTGGAAACACCATATATTTT
>.|few|TRBJ2-5|TRBV24-1
CATSDLNKETQYF
TGTGCCACCAGTGATCTGAACAAAGAGACCCAGTACTTC
>.|.|TRBJ2-6|TRBV19
CASIAGSYSGANVLTF
TGTGCCAGTATCGCGGGTAGCTACTCTGGGGCCAACGTCCTGACTTTC
>.|.|TRBJ1-2|TRBV24-1
CATSPGNYGYTF
TGTGCCACCAGTCCGGGTAACTATGGCTACACCTTC